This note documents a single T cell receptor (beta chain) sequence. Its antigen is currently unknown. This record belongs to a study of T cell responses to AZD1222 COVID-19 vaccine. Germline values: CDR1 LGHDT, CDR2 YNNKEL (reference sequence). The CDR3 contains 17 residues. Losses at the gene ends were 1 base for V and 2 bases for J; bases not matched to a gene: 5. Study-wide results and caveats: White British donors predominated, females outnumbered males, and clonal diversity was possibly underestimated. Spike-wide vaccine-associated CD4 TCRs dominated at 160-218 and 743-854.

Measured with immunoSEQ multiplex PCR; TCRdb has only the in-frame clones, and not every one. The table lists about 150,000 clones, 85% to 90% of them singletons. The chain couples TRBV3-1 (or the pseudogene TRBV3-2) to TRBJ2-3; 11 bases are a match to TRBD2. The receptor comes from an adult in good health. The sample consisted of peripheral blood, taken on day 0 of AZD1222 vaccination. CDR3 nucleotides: TGTGCCAGCAGCCAAGGTAGCGGGGGGGGTTACACAGATACGCAGTATTTT. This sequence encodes CASSQGSGGGYTDTQYF.